The present T cell receptor beta chain was sequenced within a study of T-cell reconstitution after alpha-beta-depleted transplantation in children. Library preparation (for TCRbeta) was performed with unique molecular identifiers. TCRdb analysed the PCR reads with MiXCR anew, one entry per CDR3 protein. The sample has about 340,000 distinct CDR3 sequences, approximately 10% seen once. CDR3 size: 15 residues. The J segment lost 5 bases and the V segment lost 0 bases, leaving 7 bases of the junction unmatched. Per the germline V gene, CDR1 is SGDLS and CDR2 is YYNGEE. This chain uses TRBV9 with TRBJ2-5, with TRBD2 matching over 7 bases. This sequence originates from a human donor who donated a stem cell graft to a child with acute lymphoblastic leukemia. Sequencing used PBMCs from the stem cell graft donor, obtained from the stem cell graft. DNA of the CDR3: TGTGCCAGCAGCGTAGACGCTAGCGGATTGGAGACCCAGTACTTC. The encoded protein is CASSVDASGLETQYF.